This T cell receptor (beta chain) is from a study of OX40 agonist ivuxolimab in advanced cancers. Trimming removed 2 bases from V and 4 bases from J; junction bases left unmatched: 10. CDR1 and CDR2 from the germline V gene are MNHEY and SMNVEV (reference sequence). CDR3 length: 17 amino acids. Here immunoSEQ multiplex PCR was the method, and the copy in TCRdb shows in-frame clones only, minus some. The sample carries 20,000 to 25,000 clones, approximately 86% recorded once. The TCR sequence derives from an adult with an advanced solid tumor such as melanoma, head and neck, liver or kidney cancer. Sequenced here: CD4+ or CD8+ T cells sorted from blood, sampled in a trial of the OX40 agonist ivuxolimab. The chain uses TRBV27 and TRBJ2-1, with 8 bases fitting TRBD1. CDR3 amino acids: CASSLIGTGVHYNEQFF. The DNA of the CDR3 is TGTGCCAGCAGTTTAATCGGGACAGGAGTTCATTACAATGAGCAGTTCTTC.